The sequence of this TCR beta chain was determined in a study of blood T cells in healthy people across ages. Notes on the study in general: Strong correlation was found linking TCR beta diversity to naive T cell percentage.

CDR1 is SGHVS, CDR2 FQNEAQ, per germline. This CDR3 has 15 amino acids. Together with a sample-barcoded 5' primer, a J-beta primer mix was included in a second PCR lasting about 7 to 11 cycles. The template-switch adaptor, which had 12 random nucleotides, put a tag on each cDNA molecule. TCRdb processed the 5' RACE reads anew with MiXCR; each CDR3 protein has one entry. The sample shows 350,000 to 450,000 distinct CDR3 sequences, more than 45% of them seen only once. Notes on this clonotype: What it binds is not known. Germline and junction disagree at one end, which may indicate a read error.

The sequencing sample was made of blood. This TCR was recovered from a man aged 60 to 69 in good health. The J gene is TRBJ2-6, the V gene TRBV7-8, with a weak D call TRBD1 (5 bases). The CDR3 sequence: CASSPLGPGASVLTF. In DNA form, the CDR3 reads TGTGCCAGCAGCCCTCTGGGGCCTGGGGCCAGCGTCCTGACTTTC.